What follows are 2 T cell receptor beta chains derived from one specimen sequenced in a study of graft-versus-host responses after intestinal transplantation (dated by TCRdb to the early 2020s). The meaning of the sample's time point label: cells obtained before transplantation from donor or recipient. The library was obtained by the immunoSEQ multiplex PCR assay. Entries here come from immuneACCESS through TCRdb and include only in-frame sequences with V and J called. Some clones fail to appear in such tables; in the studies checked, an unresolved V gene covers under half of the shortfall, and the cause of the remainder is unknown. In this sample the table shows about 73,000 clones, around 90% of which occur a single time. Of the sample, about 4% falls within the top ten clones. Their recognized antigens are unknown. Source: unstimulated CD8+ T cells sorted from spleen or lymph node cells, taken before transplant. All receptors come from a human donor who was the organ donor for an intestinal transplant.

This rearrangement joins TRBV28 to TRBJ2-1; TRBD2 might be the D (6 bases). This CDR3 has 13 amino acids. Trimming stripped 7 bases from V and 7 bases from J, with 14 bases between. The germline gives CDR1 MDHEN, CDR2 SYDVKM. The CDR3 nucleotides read TGTGCCAGCAATATCCGGGGGTGGAATGAGCAGTTCTTC. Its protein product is CASNIRGWNEQFF. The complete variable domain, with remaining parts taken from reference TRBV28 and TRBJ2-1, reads DVKVTQSSRYLVKRTGEKVFLECVQDMDHENMFWYRQDPGLGLRLIYFSYDVKMKEKGDIPEGYSVSREKKERFSLILESASTNQTSMYLCASNIRGWNEQFFGPGTRLTVL.

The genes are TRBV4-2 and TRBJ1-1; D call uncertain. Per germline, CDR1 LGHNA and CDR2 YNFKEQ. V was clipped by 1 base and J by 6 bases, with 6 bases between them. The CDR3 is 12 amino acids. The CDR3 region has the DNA TGTGCCAGCAGCCAAGCGGACTCTGAAGCTTTCTTT. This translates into CASSQADSEAFF.